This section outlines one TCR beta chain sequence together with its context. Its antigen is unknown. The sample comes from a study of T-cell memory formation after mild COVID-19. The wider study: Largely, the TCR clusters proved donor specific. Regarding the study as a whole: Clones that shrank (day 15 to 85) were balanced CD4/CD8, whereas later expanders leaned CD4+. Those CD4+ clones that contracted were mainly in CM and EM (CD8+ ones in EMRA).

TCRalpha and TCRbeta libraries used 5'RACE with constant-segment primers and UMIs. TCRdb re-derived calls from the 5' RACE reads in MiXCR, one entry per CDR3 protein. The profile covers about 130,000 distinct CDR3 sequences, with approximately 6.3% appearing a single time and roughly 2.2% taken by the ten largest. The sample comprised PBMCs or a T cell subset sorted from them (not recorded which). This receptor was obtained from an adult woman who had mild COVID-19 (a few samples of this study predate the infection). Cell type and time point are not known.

This CDR3 is CASSLTSGGAGGTDTQYF. The CDR3 nucleotides read TGTGCCAGCAGCTTAACTAGCGGGGGGGCCGGGGGCACAGATACGCAGTATTTT. The J gene is TRBJ2-3, the V gene TRBV7-2, with 13 bases identical to TRBD2. The CDR3 extends over 18 amino acids. Germline CDR1 is SGHTA and CDR2 is FQGNSA. Trimming removed 2 bases from V and 1 base from J; junction bases left unmatched: 6.